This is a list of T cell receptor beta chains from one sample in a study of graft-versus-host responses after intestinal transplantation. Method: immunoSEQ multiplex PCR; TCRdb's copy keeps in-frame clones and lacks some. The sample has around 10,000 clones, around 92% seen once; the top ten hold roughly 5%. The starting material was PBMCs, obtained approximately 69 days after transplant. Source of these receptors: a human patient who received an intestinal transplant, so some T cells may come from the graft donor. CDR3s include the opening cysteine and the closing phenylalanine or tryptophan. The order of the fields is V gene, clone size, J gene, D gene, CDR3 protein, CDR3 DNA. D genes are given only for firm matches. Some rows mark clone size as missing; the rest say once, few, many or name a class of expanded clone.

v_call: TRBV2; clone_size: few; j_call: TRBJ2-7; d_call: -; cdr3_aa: CASIEAGLGEQYF; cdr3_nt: TGTGCCAGCATAGAGGCCGGGCTGGGTGAGCAGTACTTC
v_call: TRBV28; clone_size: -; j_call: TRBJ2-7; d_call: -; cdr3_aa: CASRNAYEQYF; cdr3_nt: TGTGCCAGCAGAAACGCCTACGAGCAGTACTTC
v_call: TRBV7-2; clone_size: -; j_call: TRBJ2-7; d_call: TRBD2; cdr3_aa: CASSFHSGRENPYEQYF; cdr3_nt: TGTGCCAGCAGCTTTCATAGCGGGAGGGAAAATCCCTACGAGCAGTACTTC
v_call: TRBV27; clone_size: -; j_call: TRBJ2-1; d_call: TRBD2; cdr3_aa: CASSLSGGGPGNEQFF; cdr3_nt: TGTGCCAGCAGTCTCAGCGGGGGAGGTCCCGGCAATGAGCAGTTCTTC
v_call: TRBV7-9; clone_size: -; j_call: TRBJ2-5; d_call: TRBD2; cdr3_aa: CASSSGLEQETQYF; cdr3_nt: TGTGCCAGCAGCTCGGGACTAGAACAAGAGACCCAGTACTTC
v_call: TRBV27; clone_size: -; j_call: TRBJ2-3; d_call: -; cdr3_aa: CASSQRDSGPDTQYF; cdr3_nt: TGTGCCAGCAGCCAGCGGGACAGTGGGCCAGATACGCAGTATTTT
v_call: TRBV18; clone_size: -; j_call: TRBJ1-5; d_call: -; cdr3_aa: CASSKATDHQPQHF; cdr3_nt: TGTGCCAGCTCAAAGGCAACAGATCATCAGCCCCAGCATTTT
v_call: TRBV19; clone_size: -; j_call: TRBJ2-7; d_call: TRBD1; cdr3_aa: CASSLPSDRVEGYEQYF; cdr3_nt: TGTGCCAGTAGTCTCCCCTCCGACAGGGTAGAGGGCTACGAGCAGTACTTC
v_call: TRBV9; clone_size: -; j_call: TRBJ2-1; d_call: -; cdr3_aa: CASSPPSYNEQFF; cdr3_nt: TGTGCCAGCAGCCCCCCCTCCTACAATGAGCAGTTCTTC
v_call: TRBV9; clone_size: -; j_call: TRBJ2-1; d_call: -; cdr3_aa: CASSVSDYSYNEQFF; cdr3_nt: TGTGCCAGCAGCGTTAGCGACTACTCCTACAATGAGCAGTTCTTC
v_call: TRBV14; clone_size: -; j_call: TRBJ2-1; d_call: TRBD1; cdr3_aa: CASRVGQGFGNEQFF; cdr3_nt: TGTGCCAGCAGAGTGGGACAGGGGTTTGGCAATGAGCAGTTCTTC
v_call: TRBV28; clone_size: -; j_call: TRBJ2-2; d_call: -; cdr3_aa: CASSLGPGTGELFF; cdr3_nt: TGTGCCAGCAGCCTGGGACCGGGGACCGGGGAGCTGTTTTTT
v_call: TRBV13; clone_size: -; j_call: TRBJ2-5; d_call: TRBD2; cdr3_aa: CASSLWLAGVEETQYF; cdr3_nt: TGTGCCAGCAGCTTATGGCTAGCGGGAGTTGAAGAGACCCAGTACTTC
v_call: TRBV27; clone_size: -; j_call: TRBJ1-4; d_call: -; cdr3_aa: CASSPETGSTYEKLFF; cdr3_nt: TGTGCCAGCAGTCCAGAAACGGGGTCCACTTATGAAAAACTGTTTTTT
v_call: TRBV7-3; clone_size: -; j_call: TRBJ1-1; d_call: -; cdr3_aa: CASSAGVGTEAFF; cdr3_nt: TGTGCCAGCAGCGCAGGGGTGGGAACTGAAGCTTTCTTT